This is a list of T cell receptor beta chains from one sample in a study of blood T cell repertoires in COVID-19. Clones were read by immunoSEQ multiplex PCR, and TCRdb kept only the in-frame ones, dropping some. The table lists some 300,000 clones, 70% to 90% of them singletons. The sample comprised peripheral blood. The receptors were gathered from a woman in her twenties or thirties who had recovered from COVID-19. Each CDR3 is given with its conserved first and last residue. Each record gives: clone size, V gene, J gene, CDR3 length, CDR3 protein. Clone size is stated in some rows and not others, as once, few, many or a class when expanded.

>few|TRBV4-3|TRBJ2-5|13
CASSQTGGDTQYF
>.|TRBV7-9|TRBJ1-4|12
CASSHTGEELFF
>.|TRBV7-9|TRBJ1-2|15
CASSTRTGHGYGYTF
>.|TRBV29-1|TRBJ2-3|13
CSVDRQGEDTQYF
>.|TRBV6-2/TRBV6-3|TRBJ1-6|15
CASSWSSSYNSPLHF
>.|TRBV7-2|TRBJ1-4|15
CASSLDRASNEKLFF
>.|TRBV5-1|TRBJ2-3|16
CASSPPVAGGTDTQYF
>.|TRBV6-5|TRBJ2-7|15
CASSYSTGGSYEQYF
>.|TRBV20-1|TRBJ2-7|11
CSAMTDYEQYF
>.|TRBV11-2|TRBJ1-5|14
CASSLTGTGPPQHF
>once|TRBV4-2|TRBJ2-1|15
CASSHLGTSSGEQFF
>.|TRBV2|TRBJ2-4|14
CASRDRTGQNIQYF
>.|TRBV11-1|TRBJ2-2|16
CASSRLRGSNTGELFF
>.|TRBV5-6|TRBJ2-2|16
CASSPRVATNTGELFF
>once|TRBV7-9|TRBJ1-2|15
CASSLGSGLRYGYTF
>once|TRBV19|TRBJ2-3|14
CASSIGLRADTQYF
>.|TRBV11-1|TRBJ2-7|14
CASSLHRQDWVLYF
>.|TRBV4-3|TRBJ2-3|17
CASSQDPAGGSTDTQYF
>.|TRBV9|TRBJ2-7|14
CASSVGTEGYEQYF
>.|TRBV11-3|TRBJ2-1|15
CASSSGTPTYNEQFF
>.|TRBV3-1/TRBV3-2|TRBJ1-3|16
CASSRDATVGGNTIYF
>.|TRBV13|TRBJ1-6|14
CASSYRGLGSPLHF
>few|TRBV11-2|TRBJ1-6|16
CASSSRPGQGYSPLHF
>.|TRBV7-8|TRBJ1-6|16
CASSLAYGGPDSPLHF
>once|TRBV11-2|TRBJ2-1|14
CASSFAGAYNEQFF
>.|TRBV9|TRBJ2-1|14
CASSPGQGGNEQFF
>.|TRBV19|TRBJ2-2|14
CASTGTSNTGELFF
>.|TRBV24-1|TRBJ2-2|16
CATSDSGTANTGELFF
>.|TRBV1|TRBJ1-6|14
CTSSQLQYNSPLHF
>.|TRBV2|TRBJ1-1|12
CASSEARAEAFF
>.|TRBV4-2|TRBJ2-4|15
CASSQAHGFKNIQYF
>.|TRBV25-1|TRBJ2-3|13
CASSDPSPDTQYF
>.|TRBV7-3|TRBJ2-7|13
CASSPDSTYEQYF